A single sample is the source of the 24 T cell receptor beta chains below, sequenced in a study of T-cell memory formation after mild COVID-19. Each CDR3 protein gets one entry after TCRdb re-called the 5' RACE reads with MiXCR. Among 150,000 to 200,000 distinct CDR3 sequences listed, less than 20% were seen once. The sequenced sample was PBMCs or a T cell subset sorted from them (not recorded which). Receptors originate from a man younger than 35 who had mild COVID-19 (a few samples of this study predate the infection). Cell type and time point are not known.

The gene calls are TRBV4-3 and TRBJ2-2, with 7 bases lining up with TRBD2. From germline, CDR1 is LGHNA and CDR2 YSLEER. V trimming: 1 base; J trimming: 4 bases; junction bases outside the gene matches: 3. The CDR3 contains 15 residues. CDR3 sequence: CASSQAGGITGELFF. Here the CDR3 DNA reads TGCGCCAGCAGCCAAGCGGGGGGAATCACCGGGGAGCTGTTTTTT.

V is TRBV7-2 and J is TRBJ1-2; 8 bases align to TRBD1. V trimming: 7 bases; J trimming: 5 bases; junction bases outside the gene matches: 9. Per germline, CDR1 SGHTA and CDR2 FQGNSA. The CDR3 runs 14 residues. The CDR3 is CASTPGQGDYGYTF. In DNA form, the CDR3 reads TGTGCCAGCACCCCTGGACAGGGTGATTATGGCTACACCTTC.

This clonotype was found many times. This chain uses TRBV12-3 or TRBV12-4 with TRBJ2-7; TRBD1 agrees at 9 bases. This CDR3 spans 15 amino acids. The V gene end was trimmed by 1 base and the J gene end by 3 bases; junction bases not matched to a gene: 4. CDR3 DNA: TGTGCCAGCAGTTTAGAGGGGGGACAGGGCTACGAGCAGTACTTC. It translates to CASSLEGGQGYEQYF.

There are a few counts of this clonotype. V gene TRBV9 combines with J gene TRBJ2-5, with no clear D. The V and J ends lost 1 base and 9 bases respectively, with 10 bases between them. This CDR3 is 12 amino acids long. CDR1 SGDLS and CDR2 YYNGEE come from the germline V gene. The chain's CDR3 is CASSVLGSAQYF. The DNA for the CDR3 is TGTGCCAGCAGCGTACTGGGCTCGGCCCAGTACTTC.

This clonotype was seen at least ten times. This rearrangement joins TRBV5-1 to TRBJ2-5; 7 bases line up with TRBD1. Germline V CDR1 and CDR2: SGHRS, YFSETQ. With V trimmed by 1 base and J by 4 bases, 1 base remained unmatched. There are 13 residues in the CDR3. CDR3 sequence reads: CASSLPGGETQYF. The CDR3 bases are TGCGCCAGCAGCTTGCCAGGGGGAGAGACCCAGTACTTC.

There are a few counts of this clonotype. V usage is TRBV5-6 and J usage is TRBJ2-5, with 7 bases lining up with TRBD1. This CDR3 spans 15 amino acids. The V gene end was trimmed by 2 bases and the J gene end by 0 bases; junction bases not matched to a gene: 4. CDR1 and CDR2 (germline): SGHDT, YYEEEE. The CDR3 reads CASSFWTGHQETQYF. The CDR3 DNA reads as TGTGCCAGCAGCTTCTGGACAGGACACCAAGAGACCCAGTACTTC.

The chain links TRBV7-6 to TRBJ2-2; D gene unclear. V lost 1 base to trimming and J lost 6 bases, with 6 bases between them. This CDR3 is built from 13 residues. Germline V gene lookup returns CDR1 SGHVS and CDR2 FNYEAQ. The CDR3 region has the DNA TGTGCCAGCAGCTTAGGAAGATCCGGGGAGCTGTTTTTT. Translation gives CASSLGRSGELFF.

This clonotype has more than one count but fewer than ten. The chain couples TRBV4-2 to TRBJ1-4, with TRBD1 identical over 8 bases. The CDR3 totals 14 residues. Germline values: CDR1 LGHNA, CDR2 YNFKEQ. With V trimmed by 4 bases and J by 5 bases, 3 bases remained unmatched. CDR3 in DNA: TGTGCCAGCAGCCGCGGGACAGGCAATGAAAAACTGTTTTTT. This codes for CASSRGTGNEKLFF.

This clonotype occurred a few times. The chain has TRBV10-3 and TRBJ1-1; the D gene is possibly TRBD1 (6 bases). Germline V gene data show CDR1 as ENHRY and CDR2 as SYGVKD. The CDR3 runs to 13 residues. Trimming stripped 6 bases from V and 1 base from J, with 9 bases between. The DNA of the CDR3 is TGTGCCATCAGGCCGACAGGGAACACTGAAGCTTTCTTT. It specifies CAIRPTGNTEAFF.

In its sample, this clonotype was seen a few times. The genes are TRBV29-1 and TRBJ1-1, with D perhaps matching TRBD1 (5 bases). The germline V gene has CDR1 SQVTM and CDR2 ANQGSEA. The CDR3 length is 11 residues. The V gene lost 4 bases and the J gene lost 8 bases, with 11 bases spanning the gap. CDR3 bases: TGCAGCGTTGTCAGGGACTCAGAAGCTTTCTTT. This codes for CSVVRDSEAFF.

The rearrangement uses TRBV29-1 and TRBJ2-5; 12 bases are shared with TRBD1. CDR3 length equals 15 residues. V was pared by 6 bases and J by 5 bases, with 10 bases of the junction left unmatched. Germline assignment: CDR1 SQVTM and CDR2 ANQGSEA. The CDR3 DNA reads TGCAGCGTCGCGAGCGGGACAGGGGGCTTGGAGACCCAGTACTTC. Translating gives CSVASGTGGLETQYF. The variable domain in full, with the rest retrieved from reference TRBV29-1 and TRBJ2-5, is SAVISQKPSRDICQRGTSLTIQCQVDSQVTMMFWYRQQPGQSLTLIATANQGSEATYESGFVIDKFPISRPNLTFSTLTVSNMSPEDSSIYLCSVASGTGGLETQYFGPGTRLLVL.

The chain combines TRBV5-5 with TRBJ2-2; D is unclear. Germline V gives CDR1 SGHKS, CDR2 YYEKEE (reference sequence). The CDR3 is 14 amino acids. The V end was cut by 1 base, the J end by 5 bases, with 9 bases between. CDR3 in DNA: TGTGCCAGCAGCTTGAAACCCGGGACCGGGGAGCTGTTTTTT. Amino acids: CASSLKPGTGELFF.

In DNA form, the CDR3 reads TGCGCCAGCAGCTTGTTGTCAGGGGTGGAAAACATTCAGTACTTC. Residues: CASSLLSGVENIQYF. This chain joins TRBV5-1 and TRBJ2-4; D possibly corresponds to TRBD1 (6 bases). V was trimmed by 1 base and J by 5 bases, leaving 13 bases between them. The germline V gene has CDR1 SGHRS and CDR2 YFSETQ. The CDR3 is made up of 15 amino acids.

The chain has TRBV7-8 and TRBJ2-7, with D possibly TRBD2 on 6 matching bases. CDR1 is SGHVS and CDR2 is FQNEAQ in the germline V gene. This CDR3 region has 14 residues. Trimming removed 3 bases from V and 0 bases from J, with 9 bases in between. DNA of the CDR3: TGTGCCAGCAGCTTGTGGCGGGGCTCCTACGAGCAGTACGTC. Translated, it gives CASSLWRGSYEQYV.

This sequence joins TRBV11-2 and TRBJ1-2; a weak D match, TRBD1 (5 bases). Germline values: CDR1 SGHAT, CDR2 FQNNGV. The CDR3 covers 14 residues. Trimming removed 5 bases from V and 3 bases from J, with 13 bases in between. CDR3 protein: CASSPVGTDYGYTF. CDR3 DNA sequence: TGTGCCAGCAGCCCCGTTGGGACCGACTATGGCTACACCTTC.

This clonotype was detected a few times. The J gene is TRBJ1-1, the V gene TRBV6-2 or TRBV6-3; possible D gene TRBD1, 5 bases. Trimming cost V 4 bases and J 1 base, with 13 bases left between them. CDR1 MNHEY and CDR2 SVGEGT come from the germline V gene. CDR3 length: 15 amino acids. The CDR3 loop reads CASSFDTQGNTEAFF. The CDR3 coding sequence is TGTGCCAGCAGTTTTGACACCCAGGGGAACACTGAAGCTTTCTTT.

The chain links TRBV20-1 to TRBJ1-1; 9 nucleotides line up with TRBD1. V lost 4 bases and J lost 0; bases outside the gene matches: 12. This CDR3 has 17 amino acids. Germline V gives CDR1 DFQATT, CDR2 SNEGSKA (reference sequence). The CDR3 here is CSATLNRGLSLNTEAFF. Written as DNA, the CDR3 is TGCAGTGCTACTTTGAACAGGGGGCTCTCCTTGAACACTGAAGCTTTCTTT.

The chain links TRBV6-5 to TRBJ2-3; D is possibly TRBD1 (6 bases). The CDR3 runs to 16 residues. From germline, CDR1 is MNHEY and CDR2 SVGAGI. The V end was cut by 2 bases, the J end by 5 bases, with 17 bases between. The CDR3 here is CASSYDTQGKGDTQYF. CDR3 nucleotide sequence: TGTGCCAGCAGTTACGACACACAGGGAAAGGGAGATACGCAGTATTTT.

V usage is TRBV27 and J usage is TRBJ1-3; 11 bases fit TRBD1. Germline V gene data show CDR1 as MNHEY and CDR2 as SMNVEV (reference sequence). This CDR3 is built from 16 residues. With 6 bases clipped from V and 3 bases from J, the junction kept 7 bases outside the gene matches. The DNA for the CDR3 is TGTGCCAGCAGCTTGGTGGGACAGGGGGTTGGAAACACCATATATTTT. This encodes CASSLVGQGVGNTIYF.

The CDR3: CASSLARRAFF. CDR3 sequence (DNA): TGTGCCAGCAGTTTAGCCCGGAGGGCTTTCTTT. The chain combines TRBV12-3 or TRBV12-4 with TRBJ1-1; D remains ambiguous. CDR3 length: 11 amino acids. The V and J ends lost 0 bases and 11 bases respectively, with 7 bases between them.

This clonotype was seen many times. The chain couples TRBV5-1 to TRBJ2-5; TRBD1 might be the D (6 bases). V was trimmed by 0 bases and J by 2 bases, leaving 11 bases between them. The V gene's germline CDR1 is SGHRS and CDR2 YFSETQ. The CDR3 spans 15 residues. The CDR3 reads CASSLVPGQQETQYF. The CDR3 region has the DNA TGCGCCAGCAGCTTGGTCCCTGGACAGCAAGAGACCCAGTACTTC. Looking up the rest from reference TRBV5-1 and TRBJ2-5 gives the full variable domain: KAGVTQTPRYLIKTRGQQVTLSCSPISGHRSVSWYQQTPGQGLQFLFEYFSETQRNKGNFPGRFSGRQFSNSRSEMNVSTLELGDSALYLCASSLVPGQQETQYFGPGTRLLVL.

The chain employs TRBV5-1 and TRBJ2-3, with 11 bases matching TRBD2. Germline CDR1 is SGHRS and CDR2 is YFSETQ. Trimming at V came to 5 bases and at J to 6 bases, leaving 5 bases not matched to a gene. The CDR3 extends over 14 amino acids. Here the CDR3 DNA reads TGCGCCAGCAGTCCACTAGCGGGGGATGATACGCAGTATTTT. Its translation: CASSPLAGDDTQYF.

The DNA of the CDR3 is TGCGCCAGCAGCCAAGATCAGTGGTCGGCGCCAAGCTCTGGAAACACCATATATTTT. Amino acid sequence: CASSQDQWSAPSSGNTIYF. V gene TRBV4-3 combines with J gene TRBJ1-3, with no clear D. This CDR3 has 19 amino acids. Trimming removed 0 bases at V and 0 bases at J, with 18 bases between. The germline CDR1 and CDR2 sequences are LGHNA and YSLEER.

This clonotype showed up just a few times. The chain employs TRBV4-1 and TRBJ2-2; D call uncertain. The V end lost 7 bases, the J end lost 3 bases, and 9 bases lay between the germline ends. Germline loops: CDR1 MGHRA, CDR2 YSYEKL. The CDR3 is 13 residues long. The CDR3 DNA reads as TGCGCCAGCACCCAGGAGTACACCGGGGAGCTGTTTTTT. This sequence encodes CASTQEYTGELFF.